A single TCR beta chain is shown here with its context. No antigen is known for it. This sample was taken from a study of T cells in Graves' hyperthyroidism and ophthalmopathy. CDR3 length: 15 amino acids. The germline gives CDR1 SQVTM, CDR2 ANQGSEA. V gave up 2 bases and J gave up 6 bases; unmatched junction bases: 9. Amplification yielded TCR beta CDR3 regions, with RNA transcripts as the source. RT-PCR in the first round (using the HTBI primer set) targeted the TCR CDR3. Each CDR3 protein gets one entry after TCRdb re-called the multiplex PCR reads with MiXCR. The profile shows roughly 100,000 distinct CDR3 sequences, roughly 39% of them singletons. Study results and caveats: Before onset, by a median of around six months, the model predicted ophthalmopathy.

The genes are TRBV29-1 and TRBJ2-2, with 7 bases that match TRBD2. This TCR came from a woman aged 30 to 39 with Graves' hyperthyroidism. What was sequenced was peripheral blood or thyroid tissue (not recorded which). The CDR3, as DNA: TGCAGCGTTGAATCCCGGGACTATCCCGCCGGGGAGCTGTTTTTT. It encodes CSVESRDYPAGELFF.